This T cell receptor beta chain was identified in a study of T cell clones after liver transplantation. Study background: Without induction therapy, subjects received standard immunosuppression until 12-24 months post-transplant. Regarding the study as a whole: Migration into the graft, not deletion, may explain lost graft donor-reactive T cells. Compared with third party-reactive sequences, donor-reactive ones declined more, independent of withdrawal success. The donor-reactive repertoire was only partly measurable in a couple of subjects, lacking donor cells.

The length of the CDR3 is 15 residues. V gave up 0 bases and J gave up 0 bases, with 7 bases separating them. Germline V CDR1 and CDR2: SGHTS, YDEGEE. Sequencing used immunoSEQ multiplex PCR; TCRdb keeps in-frame clones, though not all of them. This sample has about 75,000 clones; approximately 80% occur once, and the top ten carry about 2%. As for this clone: The antigen remains undetermined.

The sample was CD4+ T cells from blood, taken 48 months after liver transplant. This TCR derives from a human patient who received a liver transplant. Some T cells may be graft donor cells. The J gene is TRBJ1-3, the V gene TRBV5-8; D is uncertain. The DNA of the CDR3 is TGTGCCAGCAGCTTGGATTATAGCTCTGGAAACACCATATATTTT. Its translation is CASSLDYSSGNTIYF.